The 23 T cell receptor beta chains presented below share a single source sample, sequenced in a study of cytomegalovirus exposure and HLA in healthy donors. Primers for the PCR totalled 60 Vbeta and 13 Jbeta. TCRdb's copy holds only in-frame clones and misses some; the assay was immunoSEQ multiplex PCR. The table records 180,000 or so clones, roughly 75% of them present only once. Sequencing was done on a sample of PBMCs. The receptors here all came from a woman younger than 45 in good health and CMV-seronegative.

The chain couples TRBV4-1 to TRBJ1-2; D not certain. V was clipped by 3 bases and J by 11 bases, with 10 bases between them. Germline CDR1 reads MGHRA; CDR2 reads YSYEKL. There are 11 residues in the CDR3. The CDR3 DNA follows: TGCGCCAGCAGCCAGAATATGAGTTACACCTTC. It codes for CASSQNMSYTF.

The chain uses TRBV10-2 and TRBJ2-7; a weak D match, TRBD1 (6 bases). V shed 3 bases and J shed 0 bases, with 9 bases lying between them. Per germline, CDR1 WSHSY and CDR2 SAAADI. The CDR3 loop spans 14 amino acids. The CDR3 region is CASSDLDSSYEQYF. The DNA of the CDR3 is TGCGCCAGCAGTGATTTGGACAGCTCCTACGAGCAGTACTTC.

This chain links TRBV2 with TRBJ1-2; D call uncertain. CDR1 is SNHLY, CDR2 FYNNEI, per germline. Trimming shortened V by 4 bases and J by 3 bases, and 21 bases separated the two germline ends. The CDR3 contains 17 residues. CDR3 DNA sequence: TGTGCCAGCAGTGGCGGAGGTGGCAATCCTGGGGACTATGGCTACACCTTC. This sequence encodes CASSGGGGNPGDYGYTF. Supplemented by reference TRBV2 and TRBJ1-2, the full variable domain reads EPEVTQTPSHQVTQMGQEVILRCVPISNHLYFYWYRQILGQKVEFLVSFYNNEISEKSEIFDDQFSVERPDGSNFTLKIRSTKLEDSAMYFCASSGGGGNPGDYGYTFGSGTRLTVV.

CDR3 DNA sequence: TGCGCCAGCAGCTTGGTCCCCGTAGCGGGGGGGCAAGAGACCCAGTACTTC. Protein: CASSLVPVAGGQETQYF. V gene TRBV5-1 combines with J gene TRBJ2-5; 11 bases line up with TRBD2. Germline loops: CDR1 SGHRS, CDR2 YFSETQ. Trimming at V came to 0 bases and at J to 2 bases, leaving 6 bases not matched to a gene. The CDR3 has 17 amino acids.

The chain is built from TRBV30 and TRBJ2-7; D uncertain. CDR3 size: 13 residues. Deletions cut 0 bases from V and 5 bases from J, with 11 bases between. Germline V gene sequence: CDR1 GTSNPN, CDR2 SVGIG (reference sequence). This chain's CDR3 is CAWSVAISHEQYF. CDR3 coding DNA: TGTGCCTGGAGTGTAGCCATTTCCCACGAGCAGTACTTC.

This chain connects TRBV7-3 to TRBJ2-5; 7 positions agree with TRBD1. CDR1 is SGHTA, CDR2 FQGTGA, per germline. This CDR3 contains 15 residues. The junction had 7 bases not matched to a gene; V was cut back by 5 bases and J by 1 base. The DNA for the CDR3 is TGTGCCAGCAGCAATGGACAGGCTTTCCAAGAGACCCAGTACTTC. This encodes CASSNGQAFQETQYF.

This clone has a handful of counts. The chain recombines TRBV4-1 with TRBJ2-7; D is possibly TRBD2 (5 bases). Germline V gene sequence: CDR1 MGHRA, CDR2 YSYEKL. The CDR3 sequence is 13 residues long. V was cut by 0 bases and J by 7 bases, with 10 bases left in between. CDR3 sequence (DNA): TGCGCCAGCAGCCAAGATCGAGCGGCGGAGCAGTACTTC. Residues: CASSQDRAAEQYF.

This chain joins TRBV4-1 and TRBJ2-2; D uncertain. The V and J ends lost 1 base and 7 bases respectively, with 4 bases between them. This CDR3 spans 12 amino acids. The germline gives CDR1 MGHRA, CDR2 YSYEKL. CDR3 loop: CASSQAFGELFF. The CDR3 DNA is TGCGCCAGCAGCCAAGCCTTCGGGGAGCTGTTTTTT.

The V gene is TRBV7-8, the J gene TRBJ1-3; D possibly corresponds to TRBD1 (5 bases). CDR1 is SGHVS, CDR2 FQNEAQ, per germline. The CDR3 sequence is 16 residues long. V lost 2 bases and J 3 bases, leaving 14 bases between the germline ends. The CDR3 protein is CASSLYGGWGGNTIYF. In DNA form, the CDR3 reads TGTGCCAGCAGCTTATACGGGGGATGGGGTGGAAACACCATATATTTT.

There are a few counts of this clone. The rearrangement links TRBV18 to TRBJ2-3; 8 nucleotides agree with TRBD1. The V and J ends lost 2 bases and 1 base, in that order; junction bases with no gene match: 2. Germline CDR1 reads KGHSH; CDR2 reads LQKENI. The CDR3 length is 15 residues. Here the CDR3 reads CASSPIQGGTDTQYF. The CDR3 nucleotides are TGTGCCAGCTCACCAATACAGGGGGGCACAGATACGCAGTATTTT.

The chain couples TRBV5-1 to TRBJ2-5; 15 bases map to TRBD2. V was pared by 4 bases and J by 5 bases, with 12 bases of the junction left unmatched. This CDR3 is 18 amino acids long. The germline gives CDR1 SGHRS, CDR2 YFSETQ. CDR3 loop: CASSGTGLAGGLRETQYF. The CDR3 nucleotides read TGCGCCAGCAGCGGTACGGGACTAGCGGGGGGCCTGAGGGAGACCCAGTACTTC.

The chain couples TRBV6-5 to TRBJ2-1; 8 bases match TRBD1. The CDR3 is 15 residues long. Germline V gene lookup returns CDR1 MNHEY and CDR2 SVGAGI. The V segment lost 6 bases and the J segment 1 base; nucleotides outside the gene matches: 5. The CDR3 DNA sequence: TGTGCCAGCAGCACGCGACAGGGGTCCTACAATGAGCAGTTCTTC. It translates to CASSTRQGSYNEQFF.

V and J are TRBV29-1 and TRBJ2-3; possible D gene TRBD2, 6 bases. Germline loops: CDR1 SQVTM, CDR2 ANQGSEA. V lost 3 bases and J lost 3, with 10 bases in between. This CDR3 is built from 13 residues. CDR3 in DNA: TGCAGCGTTGACCCGGGAGCTACAGATACGCAGTATTTT. Translating gives CSVDPGATDTQYF.

The chain is built from TRBV19 and TRBJ1-5; 9 nucleotides line up with TRBD1. Germline V lookup: CDR1 LNHDA, CDR2 SQIVND (reference sequence). The CDR3 runs 13 residues. This CDR3 is CSSDRGSNQPQHF. The CDR3, as DNA: TGTTCCTCGGACAGGGGAAGCAATCAGCCCCAGCATTTT.

This clone is deemed medium-sized (0.01 to 0.1%). This chain connects TRBV6-1 to TRBJ1-1; D uncertain. CDR3 length: 15 amino acids. Per germline, CDR1 MNHNS and CDR2 SASEGT. The ends were cut back, 2 bases at V and 1 base at J, with 11 bases in the middle. This chain's CDR3 is CASSEWGGRNTEAFF. CDR3 sequence (DNA): TGTGCCAGCAGTGAATGGGGAGGCAGGAACACTGAAGCTTTCTTT.

The chain uses TRBV25-1 and TRBJ2-2; 8 bases agree with TRBD2. CDR1 is MGHDK, CDR2 SYGVNS, per germline. V lost 2 bases, J lost 6 bases, and 2 bases stayed unmatched. The CDR3 covers 14 residues. The CDR3 DNA follows: TGTGCCAGCAGTGAACGGGGGGGAGCCGGGGAGCTGTTTTTT. As protein: CASSERGGAGELFF.

The DNA for the CDR3 is TGTGCCAGCAGCTGGACTGGGCATGAGCAGTTCTTC. It encodes CASSWTGHEQFF. V and J are TRBV5-6 and TRBJ2-1; D is possibly TRBD2 (5 bases). CDR1 SGHDT and CDR2 YYEEEE come from the germline V gene. V lost 3 bases to trimming and J lost 8 bases, with 9 bases between them. The CDR3 contains 12 residues. The full variable domain, completed using reference TRBV5-6 and TRBJ2-1, is DAGVTQSPTHLIKTRGQQVTLRCSPKSGHDTVSWYQQALGQGPQFIFQYYEEEERQRGNFPDRFSGHQFPNYSSELNVNALLLGDSALYLCASSWTGHEQFFGPGTRLTVL.

The CDR3 loop reads CASSGRIMNTEAFF. CDR3 in DNA: TGTGCCAGCAGTGGCAGGATCATGAACACTGAAGCTTTCTTT. V is TRBV27 and J is TRBJ1-1; no firm D call. Germline-derived CDR1 and CDR2 are MNHEY and SMNVEV (reference sequence). The CDR3 loop spans 14 amino acids. V lost 5 bases, J lost 0 bases, and 10 bases lay in between.

This clone was recorded once. The chain links TRBV6-1 to TRBJ2-5; 13 nucleotides line up with TRBD2. V was pared by 2 bases and J by 5 bases, with 2 bases of the junction left unmatched. Germline V lookup: CDR1 MNHNS, CDR2 SASEGT. The CDR3 is 15 amino acids. In DNA form, the CDR3 reads TGTGCCAGCAGTGAAACTAGCGGGGGGGTTGAGACCCAGTACTTC. Protein: CASSETSGGVETQYF.

The sample holds one count of this clone. The CDR3 loop reads CASSFDRGSVNTEAFF. DNA of the CDR3: TGTGCCAGCAGCTTTGACAGGGGCTCGGTGAACACTGAAGCTTTCTTT. This chain connects TRBV5-6 to TRBJ1-1; 8 bases line up with TRBD1. The CDR3 is 16 amino acids. Per germline, CDR1 SGHDT and CDR2 YYEEEE. The junction had 6 bases not matched to a gene; V was cut back by 2 bases and J by 0 bases.

This clone was seen only once. The V call is TRBV11-1, the J call TRBJ2-7; tentatively, D is TRBD1 (5 bases). CDR1 and CDR2 from the germline V gene are SGHAT and FQDESV (reference sequence). V shed 4 bases and J shed 4 bases, with 14 bases lying between them. CDR3 length equals 14 residues. CDR3 sequence (DNA): TGTGCCAGCAGCTCGAGCCCGACAGCTTACGAGCAGTACTTC. Translating gives CASSSSPTAYEQYF.

The chain uses TRBV30 and TRBJ1-2, with a weak D call TRBD1 (5 bases). Germline CDR1 reads GTSNPN; CDR2 reads SVGIG (reference sequence). Trimming pared 2 bases from V and 8 bases from J, leaving 9 bases between. The CDR3 is 11 residues long. The CDR3 loop is CAWSQGGGYTF. As DNA, the CDR3 is TGTGCCTGGAGTCAGGGAGGAGGCTACACCTTC.

J is TRBJ2-5 and V is TRBV27, with TRBD1 as a possible D gene (5 bases). The CDR3 extends over 14 amino acids. Trimming cost V 8 bases and J 6 bases, with 19 bases left between them. Per germline, CDR1 MNHEY and CDR2 SMNVEV (reference sequence). For the CDR3, the DNA is TGTGCCAGCGGGGCGGATCTAGGTGGGCAGACCCAGTACTTC. Protein: CASGADLGGQTQYF.